This T cell receptor beta chain is from a study of blood T cell repertoires in COVID-19. Clones were sequenced by immunoSEQ multiplex PCR, and TCRdb holds only the in-frame ones, with some missing. Here the sample spans 350,000 or so clones, 80% to 90% being singletons. V dropped 5 bases and J dropped 2 bases, with 15 bases sitting between them. Per the germline V gene, CDR1 is SGHVS and CDR2 is FQNEAQ. The CDR3 extends over 15 amino acids. Material for sequencing was PBMCs or T cells enriched from blood (not recorded which). The clonotype comes from a woman aged 40 to 50 with acute COVID-19. This chain joins TRBV7-8 and TRBJ1-1; possibly TRBD1 for D (6 bases). The CDR3 here is CASSADGQPNTEAFF. The CDR3 nucleotides read TGTGCCAGCAGCGCCGACGGACAGCCTAACACTGAAGCTTTCTTT. Together with reference TRBV7-8 and TRBJ1-1, the CDR3 gives the full variable domain: GAGVSQSPRYKVAKRGQDVALRCDPISGHVSLFWYQQALGQGPEFLTYFQNEAQLDKSGLPSDRFFAERPEGSVSTLKIQRTQQEDSAVYLCASSADGQPNTEAFFGQGTRLTVV.